Listed below are T cell receptor beta chains from one sample, sequenced in a study of T cells in localized non-small cell lung cancer. Profiling relied on immunoSEQ multiplex PCR, and the TCRdb table lists in-frame clones only, not all of them. This sample has around 25,000 clones, with 80% to 85% found just once. This specimen was peripheral blood, taken before any cancer treatment. These receptors all stem from a woman aged 40-75 years with stage I lung adenocarcinoma. Both conserved end residues are part of each CDR3. D genes are given only for firm matches. Not every row has a clone size; where given, it reads once, few, many or a size class.

clone_size: NA
j_call: TRBJ2-2
v_call: TRBV19
d_call: NA
cdr3_nt: TGTGCCAGTAGTATAACGGGACAGAACACCGGGGAGCTGTTTTTT
cdr3_aa: CASSITGQNTGELFF

clone_size: NA
j_call: TRBJ2-1
v_call: TRBV7-9
d_call: NA
cdr3_nt: TGTGCCAGCAGCTTAGCGCTTCCTAATGAGCAGTTCTTC
cdr3_aa: CASSLALPNEQFF

clone_size: once
j_call: TRBJ1-3
v_call: TRBV10-3
d_call: NA
cdr3_nt: TGTGCCATCAGTGAGTCGGGGAACTCTGGAAACACCATATATTTT
cdr3_aa: CAISESGNSGNTIYF

clone_size: NA
j_call: TRBJ2-6
v_call: TRBV6-5
d_call: NA
cdr3_nt: TGTGCCAGCAGTTACAGAACTGCTGGGGCCAACGTCCTGACTTTC
cdr3_aa: CASSYRTAGANVLTF

clone_size: NA
j_call: TRBJ1-4
v_call: TRBV7-9
d_call: TRBD1
cdr3_nt: TGTGCCAGCAGCCATAGACAGGGCAATGAAAAACTGTTTTTT
cdr3_aa: CASSHRQGNEKLFF

clone_size: NA
j_call: TRBJ2-3
v_call: TRBV7-3
d_call: NA
cdr3_nt: TGTGCCAGCAGTCCTAGGGGAACGGGGGTTACAGATACGCAGTATTTT
cdr3_aa: CASSPRGTGVTDTQYF

clone_size: NA
j_call: TRBJ2-5
v_call: TRBV11-3
d_call: NA
cdr3_nt: TGTGCCAGCAGCTTAGACGCTGGGACGGTTCAAGAGACCCAGTACTTC
cdr3_aa: CASSLDAGTVQETQYF

clone_size: NA
j_call: TRBJ2-7
v_call: TRBV5-1
d_call: NA
cdr3_nt: TGCGCCAGCAGCCTGCGACCGAGCCCCAGCTCCTACGAGCAGTACTTC
cdr3_aa: CASSLRPSPSSYEQYF

clone_size: NA
j_call: TRBJ2-7
v_call: TRBV19
d_call: NA
cdr3_nt: TGTGCCAGTAGTTTCTCCCCTCTTACAGGTTACGAGCAGTACTTC
cdr3_aa: CASSFSPLTGYEQYF

clone_size: NA
j_call: TRBJ1-1
v_call: TRBV5-5
d_call: NA
cdr3_nt: TGTGCCAGCAGCTTGGAGCCCAACACTGAAGCTTTCTTT
cdr3_aa: CASSLEPNTEAFF

clone_size: NA
j_call: TRBJ1-2
v_call: TRBV19
d_call: TRBD1
cdr3_nt: TGTGCCACCGAACAGGGGGGTGGCTACACCTTC
cdr3_aa: CATEQGGGYTF

clone_size: NA
j_call: TRBJ1-3
v_call: TRBV19
d_call: NA
cdr3_nt: TGTGCCAGTAGTTTCAGGGGTGGAAACACCATATATTTT
cdr3_aa: CASSFRGGNTIYF

clone_size: NA
j_call: TRBJ2-7
v_call: TRBV5-6
d_call: NA
cdr3_nt: TGTGCCAGCAGCGGACGGCTCTCCTACGAGCAGTACTTC
cdr3_aa: CASSGRLSYEQYF

clone_size: NA
j_call: TRBJ1-1
v_call: TRBV18
d_call: NA
cdr3_nt: TGTGCCAGCTCACCGACGAACACTGAAGCTTTCTTT
cdr3_aa: CASSPTNTEAFF

clone_size: NA
j_call: TRBJ2-2
v_call: TRBV11-3
d_call: TRBD1
cdr3_nt: TGTGCCAGCAGCCCTACAGGGGATATAACCGGGGAGCTGTTTTTT
cdr3_aa: CASSPTGDITGELFF

clone_size: once
j_call: TRBJ1-3
v_call: TRBV30
d_call: NA
cdr3_nt: TGTGCCTGGAGCTCGATCGGAAACACCATATATTTT
cdr3_aa: CAWSSIGNTIYF

clone_size: medium-sized
j_call: TRBJ1-5
v_call: TRBV7-7
d_call: NA
cdr3_nt: TGTGCCAGCAGCCCGCGGAGGGGGGCCCCGGTAGAGAATCAGCCCCAGCATTTT
cdr3_aa: CASSPRRGAPVENQPQHF

clone_size: once
j_call: TRBJ1-1
v_call: TRBV7-2
d_call: NA
cdr3_nt: TGTGCCAGCAGCTTACCTGGCAGCCTCCCTCGGGCTTTCTTT
cdr3_aa: CASSLPGSLPRAFF

clone_size: NA
j_call: TRBJ1-1
v_call: TRBV5-6
d_call: NA
cdr3_nt: TGTGCCAGCAGCTTTGCAGGGTCTGAAGCTTTCTTT
cdr3_aa: CASSFAGSEAFF

clone_size: NA
j_call: TRBJ1-5
v_call: TRBV5-1
d_call: NA
cdr3_nt: TGCGCCAGCAGCTTGTCAGGACAGCCGCCCCAGCATTTT
cdr3_aa: CASSLSGQPPQHF

clone_size: NA
j_call: TRBJ2-2
v_call: TRBV19
d_call: NA
cdr3_nt: TGTGCCAGTACAAGGGACGGGGCCGGGGAGCTGTTTTTT
cdr3_aa: CASTRDGAGELFF

clone_size: NA
j_call: TRBJ1-2
v_call: TRBV19
d_call: TRBD1
cdr3_nt: TGTGCCAGTAGTATAGGGAGGGGACAGTACTATGGCTACACCTTC
cdr3_aa: CASSIGRGQYYGYTF

clone_size: NA
j_call: TRBJ2-7
v_call: TRBV7-6
d_call: TRBD2
cdr3_nt: TGTGCCAGCAGCTTAGCCCAGCTAGCGGGGGTGGGCGAGCAGTACTTC
cdr3_aa: CASSLAQLAGVGEQYF

clone_size: NA
j_call: TRBJ2-5
v_call: TRBV7-2
d_call: TRBD1
cdr3_nt: TGTGCCAGCAGCCTAGGAACGGGACAGCAAGAGACCCAGTACTTC
cdr3_aa: CASSLGTGQQETQYF

clone_size: NA
j_call: TRBJ2-1
v_call: TRBV7-2
d_call: NA
cdr3_nt: TGTGCCAGCAGCTGGAGCGGTATCCCGACCCTATACAATGAGCAGTTCTTC
cdr3_aa: CASSWSGIPTLYNEQFF

clone_size: NA
j_call: TRBJ2-3
v_call: TRBV19
d_call: NA
cdr3_nt: TGTGCCAGTAGCCAAGGGGGGTACACAGATACGCAGTATTTT
cdr3_aa: CASSQGGYTDTQYF

clone_size: once
j_call: TRBJ1-2
v_call: TRBV10-3
d_call: NA
cdr3_nt: TGTGCCATCAGTGATCAGGGGTTTGGCTACACCTTC
cdr3_aa: CAISDQGFGYTF

clone_size: NA
j_call: TRBJ2-5
v_call: TRBV11-3
d_call: NA
cdr3_nt: TGTGCCAGCAGCGAGGACTTCGGAGGGACCCAGTACTTC
cdr3_aa: CASSEDFGGTQYF

clone_size: NA
j_call: TRBJ2-1
v_call: TRBV5-4
d_call: TRBD2
cdr3_nt: TGTGCCAGCAGCGTCGACCCTTCTAGCGGCTCCTACAATGAGCAGTTCTTC
cdr3_aa: CASSVDPSSGSYNEQFF

clone_size: NA
j_call: TRBJ1-1
v_call: TRBV7-9
d_call: NA
cdr3_nt: TGTGCCAGCAGCTTAGAAGCGGGCGCTGACGAAGCTTTCTTT
cdr3_aa: CASSLEAGADEAFF

clone_size: NA
j_call: TRBJ1-2
v_call: TRBV18
d_call: NA
cdr3_nt: TGTGCCAGCTCACCGGGCTTGGAATCCCCTCTAGGCTACACCTTC
cdr3_aa: CASSPGLESPLGYTF

clone_size: NA
j_call: TRBJ1-1
v_call: TRBV19
d_call: TRBD1
cdr3_nt: TGTGCCAGTCAACAGGGGGCAAACACTGAAGCTTTCTTT
cdr3_aa: CASQQGANTEAFF

clone_size: NA
j_call: TRBJ1-2
v_call: TRBV7-9
d_call: NA
cdr3_nt: TGTGCCAGCAGCTACCCAGGGGGCTACACCTTC
cdr3_aa: CASSYPGGYTF

clone_size: NA
j_call: TRBJ2-2
v_call: TRBV5-6
d_call: NA
cdr3_nt: TGTGCCAGCAGCCATAGGGCCACCGGGGAGCTGTTTTTT
cdr3_aa: CASSHRATGELFF

clone_size: once
j_call: TRBJ1-1
v_call: TRBV27
d_call: NA
cdr3_nt: TGTGCCAGCAGTTATTTGTGGTACACTGAAGCTTTCTTT
cdr3_aa: CASSYLWYTEAFF

clone_size: NA
j_call: TRBJ1-3
v_call: TRBV7-2
d_call: NA
cdr3_nt: TGTGCCAGCAGCTTACTCCCCCCAGGGCACAACTCTGGAAACACCATATATTTT
cdr3_aa: CASSLLPPGHNSGNTIYF

clone_size: NA
j_call: TRBJ2-5
v_call: TRBV10-2
d_call: NA
cdr3_nt: TGCGCCAGCACCTCCGACAGGAGAGGGGAGACCCAGTACTTC
cdr3_aa: CASTSDRRGETQYF

clone_size: NA
j_call: TRBJ1-3
v_call: TRBV2
d_call: NA
cdr3_nt: TGTGCCAGCACCCTCCGAACGGCGAACTCTGGAAACACCATATATTTT
cdr3_aa: CASTLRTANSGNTIYF

clone_size: once
j_call: TRBJ1-1
v_call: TRBV19
d_call: NA
cdr3_nt: TGTGCCAGTAGTACGATAAGCACTGAAGCTTTCTTT
cdr3_aa: CASSTISTEAFF

clone_size: NA
j_call: TRBJ2-3
v_call: TRBV25-1
d_call: TRBD2
cdr3_nt: TGTGCCAGCACTGTCGGGACTAACACAGGTACGCAGTATTTT
cdr3_aa: CASTVGTNTGTQYF